The T cell receptor (beta chain) described here comes from a study of shared T cell receptors in the human thymus. TCRdb keeps only in-frame clones here, not all; method: immunoSEQ multiplex PCR. This sample has 63,000 or so clones, with over 90% found just once. From germline, CDR1 is SGHVS and CDR2 FQNEAQ. The CDR3 contains 15 residues. V was shortened by 8 bases and J by 3 bases, with 19 bases between the two germline ends. The sequence was obtained from a human donor. The sequencing input was thymocytes. This chain joins TRBV7-8 and TRBJ1-2; D not resolved. Here the CDR3 reads CASRVEGGYHYGYTF. As DNA, the CDR3 is TGTGCCAGCCGAGTTGAGGGAGGTTATCACTATGGCTACACCTTC.